The 3 T cell receptor beta chains presented below share a single source sample, sequenced in a study of T cell responses to AZD1222 COVID-19 vaccine. Libraries were prepared by immunoSEQ multiplex PCR; TCRdb keeps only in-frame clonotypes and omits some of them. This sample has roughly 100,000 clones; around 94% occur once, and the top ten carry 2% to 2.5%. This material consisted of peripheral blood, taken on day 0 of AZD1222 vaccination. The receptors derive from an adult in good health.

V usage is TRBV27 and J usage is TRBJ1-6; D is perhaps TRBD1 (5 bases). The CDR3 extends over 13 amino acids. V was shortened by 8 bases and J by 10 bases, with 15 bases between the two germline ends. CDR1 and CDR2 from the germline V gene are MNHEY and SMNVEV (reference sequence). The CDR3 sequence: CASFGGGGSPLHF. The CDR3, as DNA: TGTGCCAGCTTTGGTGGGGGAGGGTCACCCCTCCACTTT.

CDR3 region: CASSPGTGSYEQYF. DNA for the CDR3: TGTGCCAGCAGCCCGGGGACAGGAAGCTACGAGCAGTACTTC. The rearrangement uses TRBV7-9 and TRBJ2-7; 8 bases map to TRBD1. This CDR3 comprises 14 residues. Germline CDR1 is SEHNR and CDR2 is FQNEAQ (reference sequence). Losses at the gene ends were 5 bases for V and 3 bases for J; bases not matched to a gene: 6.

The genes are TRBV19 and TRBJ2-2; 8 bases line up with TRBD1. Germline CDR1 LNHDA, CDR2 SQIVND (reference sequence). This CDR3 has 16 amino acids. The V gene end was trimmed by 2 bases and the J gene end by 5 bases; junction bases not matched to a gene: 7. The CDR3 here is CASSILGQGETGELFF. DNA for the CDR3: TGTGCCAGTAGTATACTTGGACAGGGTGAGACCGGGGAGCTGTTTTTT.